This paragraph covers one T cell receptor beta chain sequence. The antigen remains undetermined. CDR3 length equals 18 residues. Germline V gene lookup returns CDR1 SGHDT and CDR2 YYEEEE. Trimming removed 0 bases at V and 4 bases at J, with 17 bases between. Profiling relied on immunoSEQ multiplex PCR, and the TCRdb table lists in-frame clones only, not all of them. Among roughly 150,000 clones listed, around nine tenths were seen once. The data were taken from a study of T cell responses to AZD1222 COVID-19 vaccine. Findings of the study overall: No repertoire was sampled before or during the peak T cell response, only after it.

The chain recombines TRBV5-6 with TRBJ2-6; TRBD1 or TRBD2 may be the D gene (5 bases each). This TCR was sampled from an adult in good health. The sequencing used peripheral blood, collected on day 0 of AZD1222 vaccination. CDR3 amino acids: CASSLVFWAGTGANVLTF. The CDR3 DNA reads as TGTGCCAGCAGCTTGGTGTTTTGGGCCGGGACGGGGGCCAACGTCCTGACTTTC.